These T cell receptor beta chains were read from a single sample in a study of cytomegalovirus exposure and HLA in healthy donors. Clones were read by immunoSEQ multiplex PCR, and TCRdb kept only the in-frame ones, dropping some. Of about 160,000 clones listed, roughly 78% were seen once; the top ten hold 1%. Sequencing input: PBMCs. These TCRs come from a woman aged 50 to 60 in good health and CMV-seropositive. CDR3s include the opening cysteine and the closing phenylalanine or tryptophan. Clone size is shown for a subset of rows, as once, few, many or a class of expanded clone.

v_gene,abundance,j_gene,CDR3aa
TRBV7-3,-,TRBJ2-1,CASSLLGPMDNEQFF
TRBV28,-,TRBJ1-1,CASSSRTGLNTEAFF
TRBV19,-,TRBJ1-5,CASSIQRGQPPQHF
TRBV7-9,-,TRBJ2-2,CASSFFINTGELFF
TRBV9,-,TRBJ1-6,CASSVASSAPLHF
TRBV2,-,TRBJ2-1,CATNPQGDGEQFF
TRBV29-1,-,TRBJ2-2,CSVERLVVRRTGELFF
TRBV11-2,-,TRBJ2-1,CASSPRLAGVYNEQFF
TRBV28,-,TRBJ1-1,CASRSPGLVEAFF
TRBV19,-,TRBJ2-7,CASGVGTDYEQYF
TRBV5-6,-,TRBJ1-4,CASSLGREGEKLFF
TRBV28,-,TRBJ2-1,CASMDGTSGRIRNEQFF
TRBV5-1,-,TRBJ1-1,CASSLRGRTEAFF
TRBV27,once,TRBJ2-3,CASSFSPYDRGPGDTQYF
TRBV4-2,-,TRBJ1-1,CASSQGGGLNTEAFF
TRBV11-3,-,TRBJ2-3,CASSSADRGADTQYF
TRBV5-1,-,TRBJ2-5,CASSLVGQETQYF
TRBV9,-,TRBJ1-1,CASSVGTGTMNTEAFF
TRBV27,-,TRBJ2-2,CASSFGTSVAGELFF
TRBV28,once,TRBJ1-4,CASTAGKNEKLFF
TRBV13,-,TRBJ2-3,CASSGVGGGDTQYF
TRBV5-1,once,TRBJ2-4,CASSYGTNRAKNIQYF
TRBV7-8,-,TRBJ2-5,CASSLGVLQGVHETQYF
TRBV5-6,-,TRBJ2-7,CASSGVADEQYF
TRBV27,-,TRBJ1-2,CASRPGQIANYGYTF
TRBV28,-,TRBJ2-5,CASSLKGGQGRRGTQYF
TRBV15,-,TRBJ1-4,CATSRSPPGQGAVKLFF
TRBV7-2,-,TRBJ1-5,CASSSRGGGNQPQHF
TRBV5-6,-,TRBJ2-5,CASSLWGPTGTQYF
TRBV6-6,-,TRBJ2-1,CASSPGTEKNNEQFF
TRBV28,once,TRBJ1-3,CASSHATVTGISGNTIYF
TRBV23-1,-,TRBJ1-2,CASSQSPPGGGGYTF
TRBV6-1,-,TRBJ2-7,CASSKTGYEQYF
TRBV15,-,TRBJ2-3,CATSREGRFTDTQYF
TRBV19,-,TRBJ1-5,CASSIQGQPQHF
TRBV7-2,-,TRBJ2-5,CASSLEGRLALQETQYF
TRBV15,-,TRBJ2-7,CATSRDSRGYEQYF
TRBV11-3,-,TRBJ2-7,CASSLKSGYEQYF
TRBV5-6,-,TRBJ2-5,CASSLAGLAQETQYF
TRBV4-3,-,TRBJ1-2,CASSQIQKTYGYTF
TRBV7-9,-,TRBJ1-1,CSSSLVGQREAFF
TRBV18,-,TRBJ1-2,CASSPLGQGAGTF
TRBV11-2,few,TRBJ2-7,CASSLVGGSYEQYF
TRBV2,-,TRBJ1-5,CASSEVGRGVPQHF
TRBV4-3,-,TRBJ2-7,CASSQDRGAGVQEQYF
TRBV28,once,TRBJ2-4,CASSPPTTGAKNIQYF